These T cell receptor beta chains were read from a single sample in a study of regulatory T cells in long-lasting Graves disease. In TCRdb, the multiplex PCR reads were re-called with MiXCR into one record per CDR3 protein. The sample contains some 430,000 distinct CDR3 sequences, 20% to 25% of which appear only once. The source material was peripheral blood mononuclear cells (PBMCs), sampled when the disease was refractory, from a patient treated with antithyroid drugs. All receptors come from a female donor with Graves disease. Both conserved end residues are part of each CDR3. D genes are given only for firm matches. Expanded clones get a size class; other rows say once, few or many, or leave the size out.

d_call j_call v_call clone_size cdr3_nt cdr3_aa
NA TRBJ1-1 TRBV5-6 NA TGTGCCAGCAGCTTGGCCGGGGGAGAGCTTCCTTTCTTT CASSLAGGELPFF
NA TRBJ1-2 TRBV9 NA TGTGCCAGCAGCGTCGAGGGGGGGGCGTTCTATGGCTACACCTTC CASSVEGGAFYGYTF
TRBD1 TRBJ1-1 TRBV5-1 many TGTGCCAGCAGTTCGGGACAGGGAGGGACTGAAGCTTTCTTT CASSSGQGGTEAFF
TRBD2 TRBJ2-7 TRBV28 many TGTGCCAGCCGAGCGACTAGCGGGAGGAGCGAGCAGTACTTC CASRATSGRSEQYF
NA TRBJ1-5 TRBV28 few TGTGCCAGCCGCCGGGAATACCGACTCAATCAGCCCCAGCATTTT CASRREYRLNQPQHF
NA TRBJ2-5 TRBV12-3/TRBV12-4 many TGTGCCAGCAGTTTGGGGGAGGAGACCCAGTACTTC CASSLGEETQYF
NA TRBJ1-2 TRBV27 many TGTGCCAGCAGTTTTCCGGACAGTCGCGGCTACACCTTC CASSFPDSRGYTF
NA TRBJ2-5 TRBV3-1 once TGTGCCAGCAGCCAAGCGAGGGGGTCTTCGGGCGGCGTCCCTAAGACCCAGTACTTC CASSQARGSSGGVPKTQYF
NA TRBJ2-4 TRBV6-2/TRBV6-3 NA TGTGCCAGCAGTTACCTGAGCCATCAGTACTTC CASSYLSHQYF
NA TRBJ1-2 TRBV14 few TGTGCCAGCAGCCAAGATCTTCGGGCAGATTCTAACTATGGCTACACCTTC CASSQDLRADSNYGYTF
NA TRBJ1-1 TRBV15 many TGTGCCACCAGTCCGACCCGGGGTTCTCCCACTGAAGCTTTCTTT CATSPTRGSPTEAFF
NA TRBJ1-1 TRBV2 many TGTGCCAGCAAAATCCCGGACAACACTGAAGCTTTCTTT CASKIPDNTEAFF
TRBD1 TRBJ2-7 TRBV11-1 many TGTGCCAGCAGCAGTGACAGGGCGCCCTCCTACGAGCAGTACTTC CASSSDRAPSYEQYF
NA TRBJ2-2 TRBV9 NA TGTGCCAGCAGCGTAGAACCTGGGGCAGGGTTTTTAACCGGGGAGCTGTTTTTT CASSVEPGAGFLTGELFF
NA TRBJ1-4 TRBV24-1 NA TGTGCCACCAGTGCCGGGACGGCGGATACTTGGGCTAATGAAAAACTGTTTTTT CATSAGTADTWANEKLFF
NA TRBJ1-2 TRBV3-1 many TGTGCCAGCAGCCAAGGCAGGGTCGGCGGCTACACCTTC CASSQGRVGGYTF
NA TRBJ2-5 TRBV5-1 many TGTGCCAGCAGCTTGGCGGGCGAGACCCAGTACTTC CASSLAGETQYF
NA TRBJ2-5 TRBV20-1 many TGCAGTGCTAGACTTCAGGGCCACGAGACCCAGTACTTC CSARLQGHETQYF
NA TRBJ1-6 TRBV7-6 NA TGTGCCAGCTCCTTGGACTCGACGGGTTTTAATTCACCCCTCCACTTT CASSLDSTGFNSPLHF
TRBD1 TRBJ2-1 TRBV19 NA TGTGCCAGTAGTACTGGACAGGGTGGTGATGAGCAGTTCTTC CASSTGQGGDEQFF
NA TRBJ2-5 TRBV6-1 many TGTGCCAGCAGTGAAGAAAGGATAGCTAAGACCCAGTACTTC CASSEERIAKTQYF
NA TRBJ1-3 TRBV10-3 NA TGTGCCATCAACCGCTCTGGAAACACCATATATTTT CAINRSGNTIYF
NA TRBJ2-4 TRBV30 few TGTGCCTGGAGTGTAAACAGGGTAAACATTCAGTACTTC CAWSVNRVNIQYF